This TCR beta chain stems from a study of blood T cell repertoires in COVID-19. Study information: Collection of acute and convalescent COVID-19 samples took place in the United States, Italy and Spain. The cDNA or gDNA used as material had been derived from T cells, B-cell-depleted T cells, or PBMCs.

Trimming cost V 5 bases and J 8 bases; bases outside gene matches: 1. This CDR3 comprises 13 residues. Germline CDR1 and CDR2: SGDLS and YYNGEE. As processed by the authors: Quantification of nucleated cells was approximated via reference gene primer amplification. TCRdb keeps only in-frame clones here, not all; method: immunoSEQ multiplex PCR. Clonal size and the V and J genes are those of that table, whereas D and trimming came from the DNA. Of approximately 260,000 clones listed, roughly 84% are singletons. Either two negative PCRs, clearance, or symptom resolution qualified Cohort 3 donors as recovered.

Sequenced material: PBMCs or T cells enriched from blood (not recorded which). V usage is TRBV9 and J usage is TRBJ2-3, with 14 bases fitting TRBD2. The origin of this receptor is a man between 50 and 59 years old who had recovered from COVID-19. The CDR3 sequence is CASRGTSGSTQYF. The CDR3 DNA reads TGTGCCAGCAGAGGGACTAGCGGGAGTACGCAGTATTTT. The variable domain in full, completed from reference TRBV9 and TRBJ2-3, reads DSGVTQTPKHLITATGQRVTLRCSPRSGDLSVYWYQQSLDQGLQFLIQYYNGEERAKGNILERFSAQQFPDLHSELNLSSLELGDSALYFCASRGTSGSTQYFGPGTRLTVL.